This section outlines one T cell receptor (beta chain) sequence together with its context. The antigen remains undetermined. This sample also contains other DNA sequences that code for the same CDR3. This entry comes from a study of cytomegalovirus exposure and HLA in healthy donors. Study as a whole: Prior work identified roughly 120 million unique TCR beta sequences in some 180 million T cells.

Study conclusions and caveats: Analysis performed later found 15,000 or so TCR beta sequences associated with HLA alleles at 0.05 false discovery rate. It was about 180 TCR beta chains that were listed as cytomegalovirus-associated.

The length of the CDR3 is 14 residues. V was clipped by 2 bases and J by 1 base; unmatched bases: 2. Germline loops: CDR1 SGHRS, CDR2 YFSETQ. Use of 60 Vbeta and 13 Jbeta primers characterized the PCR. TCRdb's table, derived via immunoSEQ multiplex PCR, lists solely in-frame clones and lacks some. The table records approximately 88,000 clones, 60% to 85% of them present only once. This sequence was found in a man aged 50 or older in good health and CMV-seropositive. V is TRBV5-1 and J is TRBJ2-7, with 8 positions matching TRBD2. The sequenced sample was PBMCs. CDR3 in DNA: TGCGCCAGCAGCTTATCGGGGGGGTCCTACGAGCAGTACTTC. Translated, it gives CASSLSGGSYEQYF.